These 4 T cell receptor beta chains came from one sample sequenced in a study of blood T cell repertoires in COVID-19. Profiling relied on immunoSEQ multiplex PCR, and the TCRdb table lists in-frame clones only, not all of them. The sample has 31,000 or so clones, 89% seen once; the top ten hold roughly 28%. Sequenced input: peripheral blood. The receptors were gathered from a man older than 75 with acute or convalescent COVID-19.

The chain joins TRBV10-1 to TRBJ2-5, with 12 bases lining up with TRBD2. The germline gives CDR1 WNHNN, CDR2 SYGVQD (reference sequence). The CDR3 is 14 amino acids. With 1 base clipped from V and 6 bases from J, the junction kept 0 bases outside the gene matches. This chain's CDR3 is CASSEWTSGKTQYF. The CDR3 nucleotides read TGCGCCAGCAGTGAGTGGACTAGCGGGAAGACCCAGTACTTC.

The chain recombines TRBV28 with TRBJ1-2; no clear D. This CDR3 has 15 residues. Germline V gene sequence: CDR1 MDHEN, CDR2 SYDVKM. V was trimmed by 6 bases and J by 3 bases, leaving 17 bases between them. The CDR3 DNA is TGTGCCAGCAGACGAGGAGGGTTTGGGGACTATGGCTACACCTTC. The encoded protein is CASRRGGFGDYGYTF.

As DNA, the CDR3 is TGTGCCATCAGTGAGTCGGTAGCCAGGGAGGGCTATGGCTACACCTTC. Protein product: CAISESVAREGYGYTF. V gene TRBV10-3 combines with J gene TRBJ1-2; maybe TRBD1 (5 bases). Trimming removed 0 bases from V and 4 bases from J, with 15 bases in between. CDR3 length equals 16 residues. Germline V gene data show CDR1 as ENHRY and CDR2 as SYGVKD.

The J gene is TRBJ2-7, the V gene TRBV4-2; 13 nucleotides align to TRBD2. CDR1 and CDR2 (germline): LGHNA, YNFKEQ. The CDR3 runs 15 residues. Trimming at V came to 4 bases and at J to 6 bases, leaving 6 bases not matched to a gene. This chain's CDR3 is CASSRGLAGDLEQYF. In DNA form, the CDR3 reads TGTGCCAGCAGCCGAGGACTAGCGGGAGATCTCGAGCAGTACTTC.